The rows below give T cell receptor beta chains drawn from one sample of a study of blood T cells in healthy people across ages. Via MiXCR, TCRdb re-called the 5' RACE reads, giving one row per CDR3 protein. Among roughly 1.5 million distinct CDR3 sequences listed, 35% to 45% were seen once. Sequenced input: blood. Receptors were obtained from a woman aged 18-30 years in good health. Both conserved end residues are part of each CDR3. A D gene is named only where the DNA matches it firmly.

d_gene,v_gene,CDR3aa
.,TRBV20-1,CSARDDPSRPDTSYNEQFF
.,TRBV2,CASSEWTNTGELFF
TRBD2,TRBV4-3,CASSQDLWLADNEQFF
.,TRBV6-2/TRBV6-3,CASSYVGRGGTQYF
.,TRBV20-1,CSAREGSNTGELFF
.,TRBV20-1,CSARAVYTEAFF
.,TRBV6-2/TRBV6-3,CASREVSRASYEQYF
.,TRBV7-2,CASSLGVHNEQFF
.,TRBV6-1,CASTESPTGTQYF
.,TRBV5-1,CASSELVGGVDTQYF
.,TRBV12-3/TRBV12-4,CATEGPARNEQYF
.,TRBV4-1,CASSQADSTQETQYF
TRBD2,TRBV7-2,CASSFFVLAATDTQYF
.,TRBV29-1,CSVEFVSMNTEAFF
.,TRBV6-6,CASLSRPYEQYF
.,TRBV19,CASSPPGGAGGAFF
TRBD2,TRBV20-1,CSARDQGLAGEWEQFF